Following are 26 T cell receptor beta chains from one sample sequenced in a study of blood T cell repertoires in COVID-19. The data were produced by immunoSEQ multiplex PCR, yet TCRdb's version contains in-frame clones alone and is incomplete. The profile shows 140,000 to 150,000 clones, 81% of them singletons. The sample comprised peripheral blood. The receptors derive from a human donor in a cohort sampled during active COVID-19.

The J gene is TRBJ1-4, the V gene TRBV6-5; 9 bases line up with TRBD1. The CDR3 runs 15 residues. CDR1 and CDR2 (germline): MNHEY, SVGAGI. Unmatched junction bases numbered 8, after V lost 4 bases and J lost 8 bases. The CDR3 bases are TGTGCCAGCAGTTTACTGACAGGGGGAACGGAAAAACTGTTTTTT. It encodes CASSLLTGGTEKLFF.

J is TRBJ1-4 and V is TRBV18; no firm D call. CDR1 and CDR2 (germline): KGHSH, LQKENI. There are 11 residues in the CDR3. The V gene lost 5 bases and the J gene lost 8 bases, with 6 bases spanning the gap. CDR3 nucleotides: TGTGCCAGCTCAGGCGGGGAAAAACTGTTTTTT. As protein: CASSGGEKLFF. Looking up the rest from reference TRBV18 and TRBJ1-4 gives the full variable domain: NAGVMQNPRHLVRRRGQEARLRCSPMKGHSHVYWYRQLPEEGLKFMVYLQKENIIDESGMPKERFSAEFPKEGPSILRIQQVVRGDSAAYFCASSGGEKLFFGSGTQLSVL.

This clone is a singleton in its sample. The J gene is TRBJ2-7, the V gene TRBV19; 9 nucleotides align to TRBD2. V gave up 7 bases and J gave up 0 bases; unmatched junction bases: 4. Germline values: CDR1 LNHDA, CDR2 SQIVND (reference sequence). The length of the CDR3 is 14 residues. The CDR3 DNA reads TGTGCCAGTAAGGAGACTAGCGGCTCCTACGAGCAGTACTTC. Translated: CASKETSGSYEQYF.

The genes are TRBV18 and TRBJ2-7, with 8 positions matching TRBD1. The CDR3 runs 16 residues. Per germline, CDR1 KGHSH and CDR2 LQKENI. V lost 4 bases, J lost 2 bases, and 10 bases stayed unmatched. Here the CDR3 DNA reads TGTGCCAGCTCACTAATGACAGGGGTCGAGACCTACGAGCAGTACTTC. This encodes CASSLMTGVETYEQYF.

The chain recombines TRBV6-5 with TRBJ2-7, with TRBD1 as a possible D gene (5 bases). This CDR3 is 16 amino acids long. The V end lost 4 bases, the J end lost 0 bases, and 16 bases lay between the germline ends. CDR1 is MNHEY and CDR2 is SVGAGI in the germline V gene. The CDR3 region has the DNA TGTGCCAGCAGTTCCCCGGACACTCCGAGCTCCTACGAGCAGTACTTC. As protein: CASSSPDTPSSYEQYF.

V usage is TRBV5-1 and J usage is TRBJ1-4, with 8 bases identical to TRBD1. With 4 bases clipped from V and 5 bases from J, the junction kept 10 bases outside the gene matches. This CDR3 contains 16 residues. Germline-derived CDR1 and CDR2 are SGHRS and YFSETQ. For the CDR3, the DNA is TGCGCCAGCAGCCAAGGACAGGGTAGGGGAAATGAAAAACTGTTTTTT. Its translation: CASSQGQGRGNEKLFF.

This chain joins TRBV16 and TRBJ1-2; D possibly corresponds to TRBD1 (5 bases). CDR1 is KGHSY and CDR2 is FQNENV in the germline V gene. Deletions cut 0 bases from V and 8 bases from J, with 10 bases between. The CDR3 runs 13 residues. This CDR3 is CASSQSGGDGYTF. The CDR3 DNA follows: TGTGCCAGCAGCCAATCGGGGGGGGACGGCTACACCTTC.

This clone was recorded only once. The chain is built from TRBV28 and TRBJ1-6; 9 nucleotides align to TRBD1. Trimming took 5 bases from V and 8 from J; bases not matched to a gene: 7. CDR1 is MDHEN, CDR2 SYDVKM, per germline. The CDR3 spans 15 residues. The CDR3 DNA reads TGTGCCAGCAGTCGCCCGGGACAGGGTTATTCACCCCTCCACTTT. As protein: CASSRPGQGYSPLHF.

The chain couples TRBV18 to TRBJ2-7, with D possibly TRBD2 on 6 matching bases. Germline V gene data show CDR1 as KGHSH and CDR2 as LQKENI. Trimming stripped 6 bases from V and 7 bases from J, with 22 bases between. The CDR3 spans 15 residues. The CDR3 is CASSRTTAVSEEQYF. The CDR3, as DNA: TGTGCCAGCTCCAGGACTACAGCGGTGAGTGAAGAGCAGTACTTC.

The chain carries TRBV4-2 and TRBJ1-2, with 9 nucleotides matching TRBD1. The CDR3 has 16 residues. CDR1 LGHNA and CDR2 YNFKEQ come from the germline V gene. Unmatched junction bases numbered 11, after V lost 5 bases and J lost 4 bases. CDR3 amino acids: CASSFRDRDGGYGYTF. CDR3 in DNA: TGTGCCAGCAGCTTCCGGGACAGGGACGGAGGCTATGGCTACACCTTC.

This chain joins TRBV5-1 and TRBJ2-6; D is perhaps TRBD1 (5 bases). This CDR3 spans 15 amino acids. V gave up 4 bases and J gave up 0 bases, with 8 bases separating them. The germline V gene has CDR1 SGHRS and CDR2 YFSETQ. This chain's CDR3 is CASSRTFSGANVLTF. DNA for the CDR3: TGCGCCAGCAGCCGGACATTCTCTGGGGCCAACGTCCTGACTTTC.

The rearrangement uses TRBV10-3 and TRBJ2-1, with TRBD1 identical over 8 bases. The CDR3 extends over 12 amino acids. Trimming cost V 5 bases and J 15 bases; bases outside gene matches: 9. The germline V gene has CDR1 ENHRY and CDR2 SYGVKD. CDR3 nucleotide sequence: TGTGCCATCAGTCCTGGGACAGGTCAAACGTTCTTC. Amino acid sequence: CAISPGTGQTFF.

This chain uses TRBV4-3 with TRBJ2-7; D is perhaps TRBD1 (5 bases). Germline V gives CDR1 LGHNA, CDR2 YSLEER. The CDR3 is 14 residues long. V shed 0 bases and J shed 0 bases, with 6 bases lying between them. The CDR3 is CASSQDRASYEQYF. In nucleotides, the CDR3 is TGCGCCAGCAGCCAAGACAGGGCCTCCTACGAGCAGTACTTC.

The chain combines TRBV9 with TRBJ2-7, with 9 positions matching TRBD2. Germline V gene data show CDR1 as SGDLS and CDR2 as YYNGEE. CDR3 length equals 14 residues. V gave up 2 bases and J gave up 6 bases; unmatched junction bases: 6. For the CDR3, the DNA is TGTGCCAGCAGCGTGAGTAGCGGGAGAGGCGAGCAGTACTTC. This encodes CASSVSSGRGEQYF.

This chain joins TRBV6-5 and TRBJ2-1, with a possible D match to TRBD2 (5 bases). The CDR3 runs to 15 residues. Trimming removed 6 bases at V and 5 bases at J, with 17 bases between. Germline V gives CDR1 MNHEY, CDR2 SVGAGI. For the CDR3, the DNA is TGTGCCAGCAGACTAAACCTAGCTGTCAACAATGAGCAGTTCTTC. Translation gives CASRLNLAVNNEQFF.

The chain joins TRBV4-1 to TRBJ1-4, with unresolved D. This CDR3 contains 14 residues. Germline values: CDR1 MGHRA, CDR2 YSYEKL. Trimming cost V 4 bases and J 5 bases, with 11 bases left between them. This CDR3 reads CASSPGLRNEKLFF. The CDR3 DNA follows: TGCGCCAGCAGCCCCGGGTTACGCAATGAAAAACTGTTTTTT.

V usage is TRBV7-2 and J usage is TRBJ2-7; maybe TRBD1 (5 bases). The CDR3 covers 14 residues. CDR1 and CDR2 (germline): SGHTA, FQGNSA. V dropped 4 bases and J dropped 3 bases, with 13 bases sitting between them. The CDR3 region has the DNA TGTGCCAGCAGCTCCTACAGGATAGGCTACGAGCAGTACTTC. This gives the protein CASSSYRIGYEQYF.

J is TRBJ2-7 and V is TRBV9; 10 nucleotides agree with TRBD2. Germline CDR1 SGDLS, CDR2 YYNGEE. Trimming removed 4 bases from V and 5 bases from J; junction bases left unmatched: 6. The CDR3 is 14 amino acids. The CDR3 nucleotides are TGTGCCAGCAGCCCTAGCGGGAGTTCCCACGAGCAGTACTTC. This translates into CASSPSGSSHEQYF.

CDR3 nucleotides: TGTGCCAGCAGCACGCAGGGTACGAACACTGAAGCTTTCTTT. It encodes CASSTQGTNTEAFF. The V call is TRBV7-3, the J call TRBJ1-1; D perhaps matches TRBD1 (5 bases). Per the germline V gene, CDR1 is SGHTA and CDR2 is FQGTGA. This CDR3 contains 14 residues. V gave up 5 bases and J gave up 1 base, with 11 bases separating them.

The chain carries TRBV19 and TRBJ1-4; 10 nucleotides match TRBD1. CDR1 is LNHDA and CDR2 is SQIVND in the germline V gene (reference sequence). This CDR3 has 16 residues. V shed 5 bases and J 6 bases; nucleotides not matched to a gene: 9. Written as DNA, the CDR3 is TGTGCCAGTAGTTACAACCGCGGACAGGGGGATGAAAAACTGTTTTTT. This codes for CASSYNRGQGDEKLFF. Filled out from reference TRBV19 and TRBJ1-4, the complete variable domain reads DGGITQSPKYLFRKEGQNVTLSCEQNLNHDAMYWYRQDPGQGLRLIYYSQIVNDFQKGDIAEGYSVSREKKESFPLTVTSAQKNPTAFYLCASSYNRGQGDEKLFFGSGTQLSVL.

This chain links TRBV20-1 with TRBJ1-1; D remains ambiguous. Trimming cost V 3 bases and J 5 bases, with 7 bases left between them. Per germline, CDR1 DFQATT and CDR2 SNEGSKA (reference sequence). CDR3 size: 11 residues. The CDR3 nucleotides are TGCAGTGCTAGTACGGGAACTGAAGCTTTCTTT. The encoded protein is CSASTGTEAFF.

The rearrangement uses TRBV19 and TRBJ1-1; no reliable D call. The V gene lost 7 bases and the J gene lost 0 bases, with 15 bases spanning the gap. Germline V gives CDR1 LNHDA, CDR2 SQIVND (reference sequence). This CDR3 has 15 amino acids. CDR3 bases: TGTGCCAGTACTGTATCCCCGGGGATGAACACTGAAGCTTTCTTT. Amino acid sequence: CASTVSPGMNTEAFF.

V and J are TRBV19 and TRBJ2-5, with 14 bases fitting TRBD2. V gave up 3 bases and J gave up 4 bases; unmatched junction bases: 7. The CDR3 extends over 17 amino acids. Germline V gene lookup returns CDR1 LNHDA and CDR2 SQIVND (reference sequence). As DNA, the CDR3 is TGTGCCAGTAGTATTGGAGGACTAGCGGGAGGCAGAGAGACCCAGTACTTC. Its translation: CASSIGGLAGGRETQYF.

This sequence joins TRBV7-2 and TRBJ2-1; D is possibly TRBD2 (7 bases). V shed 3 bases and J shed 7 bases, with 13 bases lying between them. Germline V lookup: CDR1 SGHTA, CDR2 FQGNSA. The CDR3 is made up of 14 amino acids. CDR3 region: CASSFGGARNEQFF. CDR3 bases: TGTGCCAGCAGCTTTGGGGGGGCTCGGAATGAGCAGTTCTTC.

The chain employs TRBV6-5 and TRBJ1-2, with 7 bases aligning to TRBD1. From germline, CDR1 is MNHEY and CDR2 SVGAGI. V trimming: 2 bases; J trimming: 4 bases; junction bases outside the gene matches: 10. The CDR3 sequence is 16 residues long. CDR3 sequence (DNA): TGTGCCAGCAGTTACACCGGGACAGAGGTGATCTATGGCTACACCTTC. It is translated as CASSYTGTEVIYGYTF.

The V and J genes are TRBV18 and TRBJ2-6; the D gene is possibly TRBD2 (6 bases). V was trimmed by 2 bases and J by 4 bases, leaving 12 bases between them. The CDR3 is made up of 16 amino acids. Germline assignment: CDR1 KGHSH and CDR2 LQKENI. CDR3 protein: CASSPGGAAGANVLTF. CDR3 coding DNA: TGTGCCAGCTCACCAGGAGGGGCTGCGGGGGCCAACGTCCTGACTTTC.